The clone carrying this T cell receptor (beta chain) was detected ten times or more. About 30,000 T cell genomes (about 210 ng DNA) went into each sorted-subset replicate. Libraries were prepared by immunoSEQ multiplex PCR; TCRdb keeps only in-frame clonotypes and omits some of them. The top ten hold 1.5% to 2% of the sample, which has hundreds of thousands of clones, around three quarters seen once. These data are taken from a study of shared clonotypes between healthy human individuals. Study information: Two female and a few male donors aged 18 to 49 were enrolled.

Input material: memory CD4+ T cells sorted from blood. Stated subset: CD45RA-negative fraction. The clonotype comes from a woman younger than 45 in good health.

In DNA form, the CDR3 reads TGTGCCAGCGGTACCCAGGGGCTGATGAACACTGAAGCTTTCTTT. Its protein product is CASGTQGLMNTEAFF. This chain uses TRBV28 with TRBJ1-1, with a weak D call TRBD1 (6 bases). The length of the CDR3 is 15 residues. Trimming pared 8 bases from V and 0 bases from J, leaving 16 bases between. Germline values: CDR1 MDHEN, CDR2 SYDVKM.